Presented here are 10 T cell receptor beta chains from one specimen sequenced in a study of blood T cell repertoires in COVID-19. TCRdb's copy holds only in-frame clones and misses some; the assay was immunoSEQ multiplex PCR. The sample consists of over 75,000 clones, approximately 84% of them appearing once. Sequencing used peripheral blood. The receptors here all came from a man between 65 and 85 years old with acute or convalescent COVID-19.

This clone appeared once. This sequence joins TRBV4-1 and TRBJ1-1; no firm D call. Trimming removed 4 bases at V and 0 bases at J, with 6 bases between. This CDR3 comprises 13 residues. Germline CDR1 MGHRA, CDR2 YSYEKL. In DNA form, the CDR3 reads TGCGCCAGCAGCCCGAGGTTGAACACTGAAGCTTTCTTT. Translating gives CASSPRLNTEAFF.

V usage is TRBV12-3 or TRBV12-4 and J usage is TRBJ1-2; D perhaps matches TRBD1 (5 bases). Trimming pared 6 bases from V and 8 bases from J, leaving 16 bases between. CDR3 size: 13 residues. CDR3: CASRTDKSEGYTF. The CDR3 DNA is TGTGCCAGCAGAACGGACAAGAGCGAGGGCTACACCTTC.

This clone appeared a single time. The V and J genes are TRBV14 and TRBJ2-1; TRBD2 is a possible D gene (6 bases). The germline V gene encodes CDR1 SGHDN and CDR2 FVKESK. The CDR3 has 14 residues. The ends were cut back, 0 bases at V and 4 bases at J, with 7 bases in the middle. DNA of the CDR3: TGTGCCAGCAGCCAAGATGGGGGGTACAATGAGCAGTTCTTC. Amino acid sequence: CASSQDGGYNEQFF.

This chain links TRBV5-6 with TRBJ1-2; TRBD1 is a possible D gene (6 bases). Trimming took 6 bases from V and 8 from J, leaving 23 bases between them. The CDR3 is 15 amino acids. Germline CDR1 reads SGHDT; CDR2 reads YYEEEE. DNA of the CDR3: TGTGCCAGCACCCCTCAGGGGTCGCAACCGGGAGGCTACACCTTC. Its translation: CASTPQGSQPGGYTF.

V is TRBV7-9 and J is TRBJ1-1, with D hard to call. Per germline, CDR1 SEHNR and CDR2 FQNEAQ (reference sequence). Trimming removed 3 bases at V and 4 bases at J, with 12 bases between. There are 14 residues in the CDR3. The CDR3 DNA follows: TGTGCCAGCAGCTTTGAAGGGAGCGGCACTGAAGCTTTCTTT. Encoded protein: CASSFEGSGTEAFF.

On this clone itself: A read error may account for a junction end that differs from germline. The chain combines TRBV7-7 with TRBJ2-5, with D perhaps assigned TRBD1 or TRBD2 (6 bases each). CDR1 SSHAT and CDR2 FNYEAQ come from the germline V gene (reference sequence). CDR3 length: 14 residues. CDR3 in DNA: TGTGCTAGCAGCTTAGGAGGGGGTTGGGAGACCCAGTACTTC. Protein: CASSLGGGWETQYF.

This clone was counted between two and nine times. The V and J genes are TRBV1 and TRBJ2-7; the table's TRBD1 call for D was not verified on the DNA. TRBV1 counts as a pseudogene. The CDR3 length is 14 residues. The CDR3 here is CTSSQDWPPYEQYF. In DNA, the CDR3 is TGCACCAGCAGCCAAGATTGGCCTCCCTACGAGCAGTACTTC.

The chain has TRBV5-4 and TRBJ2-7; 12 nucleotides line up with TRBD2. CDR3 length equals 15 residues. Germline V CDR1 and CDR2: SGHNT, YYREEE (reference sequence). V was pared by 4 bases and J by 7 bases, with 9 bases of the junction left unmatched. CDR3 loop: CASSTAGTSGWEQYF. CDR3 coding DNA: TGTGCCAGCAGCACAGCCGGGACTAGCGGGTGGGAGCAGTACTTC.

Points on this clone: Different DNA sequences within this sample yield the same CDR3. The chain employs TRBV12-3 or TRBV12-4 and TRBJ1-2; TRBD1 might be the D (5 bases). CDR3 length: 12 amino acids. Trimming left V 2 bases short and J 5 bases short, with 6 bases between. CDR3 in amino acids: CASSLRTYGYTF. For the CDR3, the DNA is TGTGCCAGCAGTTTAAGGACATATGGCTACACCTTC.

This chain joins TRBV27 and TRBJ2-1; possibly TRBD2 for D (5 bases). Germline CDR1 reads MNHEY; CDR2 reads SMNVEV (reference sequence). The CDR3 extends over 14 amino acids. Trimming stripped 4 bases from V and 4 bases from J, with 11 bases between. The CDR3 protein is CASSSLGLYNEQFF. CDR3 sequence (DNA): TGTGCCAGCAGTTCCCTCGGACTGTACAATGAGCAGTTCTTC.